This T cell receptor (beta chain) was obtained from a study of T cell repertoires in ileal Crohn's disease. Across the study: All patients had surgery for stricturing (61%) or penetrating (roughly 39%) disease.

The CDR3 consists of 15 residues. Per the germline V gene, CDR1 is LNHDA and CDR2 is SQIVND (reference sequence). V was cut by 3 bases and J by 1 base, with 12 bases left in between. Assay used: immunoSEQ multiplex PCR; TCRdb lists only in-frame clones, some missing. The table has tens of thousands of clones, roughly 77% seen once. This clone has only one observation. The sequenced sample was ileal tissue. The clonotype was recovered from an adult with Crohn's disease. This sequence joins TRBV19 and TRBJ1-1; possibly TRBD1 for D (5 bases). The CDR3 DNA sequence: TGTGCCAGTAGTATTGATGGGAGGGGGAACACTGAAGCTTTCTTT. It yields the protein CASSIDGRGNTEAFF.